This TCR beta chain was obtained from a study of blood T cells in healthy people across ages. The CDR3 extends over 13 amino acids. CDR1 is LGHNA and CDR2 is YSLEER in the germline V gene. Using a J-beta primer mix together with a sample-barcoded 5' primer, a second PCR was run for about 7 to 12 cycles. TCRdb analysed the 5' RACE reads with MiXCR anew, one entry per CDR3 protein. There are roughly 500,000 distinct CDR3 sequences in the sample; about 25% occur only once, and about 18% lies in the top ten. Note on this clonotype: Its antigen is currently unknown. One base away lies a much larger clone, so this may be a sequencing read error.

Study-wide points: Estimates of diversity drawn from one million T cells were considered underestimates. Whereas aged donors had fewer naive CD4+ cells, long-lived donors had more of them and higher diversity.

This TCR was sampled from a woman in her sixties or seventies in good health. This chain links TRBV4-3 with TRBJ1-1; no clear D gene. The sequenced sample was blood. CDR3 in DNA: TGCGCCTGCAGCCAAGATAGGGCTTATGAAGCTTTCTTT. Amino acid sequence: CACSQDRAYEAFF.